These 13 T cell receptor beta chains share one sample of origin, sequenced in a study of identical twins. One entry per CDR3 protein, called by TCRdb with MiXCR from the 5' RACE reads. The repertoire holds 600,000 to 800,000 distinct CDR3 sequences, 21% seen once, with 4.3% in the top ten. This same sample was also taken into another study, of T cells expressing NK-cell markers.

The sequencing sample was made of PBMCs. These receptors all come from a woman aged 18-35 years in good health.

This clonotype was seen at least ten times. The gene calls are TRBV29-1 and TRBJ2-2, with D hard to call. Looked up from germline, CDR1 is SQVTM and CDR2 is ANQGSEA. V was pared by 5 bases and J by 2 bases, with 9 bases between. CDR3 size: 13 residues. In DNA, the CDR3 is TGCAGCGTTCGGTCGGGTAACACCGGGGAGCTGTTTTTT. It specifies CSVRSGNTGELFF.

In its sample, this clonotype was seen many times. V gene TRBV27 combines with J gene TRBJ2-3; tentative D call: TRBD1 (6 bases). The CDR3 consists of 15 residues. The V gene lost 1 base and the J gene lost 1 base, with 9 bases spanning the gap. Germline V gene sequence: CDR1 MNHEY, CDR2 SMNVEV (reference sequence). The CDR3 bases are TGTGCCAGCAGTTTATATCACAGGGGCACAGATACGCAGTATTTT. Translation: CASSLYHRGTDTQYF.

Only a few counts were recorded for this clonotype. The V and J genes are TRBV5-1 and TRBJ2-1; TRBD2 matches at 13 bases. This CDR3 contains 17 residues. Germline CDR1 reads SGHRS; CDR2 reads YFSETQ. V gave up 4 bases and J gave up 4 bases; unmatched junction bases: 8. Here the CDR3 reads CASSPTGLAGEYNEQFF. CDR3 DNA: TGCGCCAGCAGCCCCACCGGACTAGCGGGGGAGTACAATGAGCAGTTCTTC.

The V and J genes are TRBV15 and TRBJ2-5, with 12 nucleotides matching TRBD2. The CDR3 covers 16 residues. V was pared by 1 base and J by 1 base, with 1 base of the junction left unmatched. Germline V gene lookup returns CDR1 LNHNV and CDR2 YYDKDF (reference sequence). The CDR3 DNA reads TGTGCCACCAGCAGAGGGACTAGCGGGGTCCAAGAGACCCAGTACTTC. This gives the protein CATSRGTSGVQETQYF.

Ten or more counts support this clonotype. The V and J genes are TRBV11-1 and TRBJ1-1; D remains unclear. The CDR3 covers 19 residues. Per the germline V gene, CDR1 is SGHAT and CDR2 is FQDESV (reference sequence). V lost 6 bases and J 1 base, leaving 27 bases between the germline ends. CDR3 nucleotides: TGTGCCAGCAGACCCTCAGTGGAAGGCGGCCCATCGAAGAACACTGAAGCTTTCTTT. Translated: CASRPSVEGGPSKNTEAFF.

V is TRBV20-1 and J is TRBJ2-1; 10 nucleotides line up with TRBD2. Looked up from germline, CDR1 is DFQATT and CDR2 is SNEGSKA (reference sequence). The ends lost 2 bases at V and 4 bases at J; junction bases unmatched: 11. This CDR3 contains 17 residues. This CDR3 reads CSARPGLAGELYNEQFF. The DNA for the CDR3 is TGCAGTGCTAGACCAGGGCTAGCGGGAGAGTTGTACAATGAGCAGTTCTTC.

The chain combines TRBV5-5 with TRBJ2-1; D is possibly TRBD1 (5 bases). Trimming pared 2 bases from V and 9 bases from J, leaving 18 bases between. CDR3 size: 15 residues. Germline CDR1 SGHKS, CDR2 YYEKEE (reference sequence). The CDR3 here is CASSLRFDRRGEQFF. The CDR3 DNA reads as TGTGCCAGCAGCTTAAGGTTTGACAGAAGGGGTGAGCAGTTCTTC.

This clonotype was picked up many times. V and J are TRBV29-1 and TRBJ2-1; unclear D gene. The CDR3 is 13 residues long. Germline V gene sequence: CDR1 SQVTM, CDR2 ANQGSEA. V lost 5 bases to trimming and J lost 0 bases, with 8 bases between them. CDR3 sequence: CSVPTYSYNEQFF. Written as DNA, the CDR3 is TGCAGCGTTCCCACCTACTCCTACAATGAGCAGTTCTTC.

The chain is built from TRBV9 and TRBJ2-4; D perhaps matches TRBD1 (5 bases). The germline V and J ends were trimmed by 3 bases and 0 bases, with 13 bases remaining between them. The germline gives CDR1 SGDLS, CDR2 YYNGEE. This CDR3 comprises 16 residues. The DNA for the CDR3 is TGTGCCAGCAGCGATCGACAGAGTTTAGCCAAAAACATTCAGTACTTC. This codes for CASSDRQSLAKNIQYF.

This clonotype was counted only a few times. The chain links TRBV27 to TRBJ2-7, with D tentatively TRBD2 (5 bases). This CDR3 has 13 residues. Germline assignment: CDR1 MNHEY and CDR2 SMNVEV (reference sequence). Trimming cost V 3 bases and J 3 bases, with 9 bases left between them. The CDR3 protein is CASSFQRNYEQYF. Here the CDR3 DNA reads TGTGCCAGCAGTTTTCAGCGGAACTACGAGCAGTACTTC.

There are many counts of this clonotype. The rearrangement joins TRBV18 to TRBJ1-4, with no clear D. V was trimmed by 4 bases and J by 5 bases, leaving 8 bases between them. Germline lookup yields CDR1 KGHSH and CDR2 LQKENI. CDR3 length: 13 amino acids. The CDR3 DNA is TGTGCCAGCTCACGGGATCGAAATGAAAAACTGTTTTTT. It translates to CASSRDRNEKLFF.

The V and J genes are TRBV3-1 and TRBJ2-1; possibly TRBD1 or TRBD2 for D (5 bases each). V dropped 0 bases and J dropped 8 bases, with 17 bases sitting between them. The CDR3 contains 16 residues. Germline V gene lookup returns CDR1 LGHDT and CDR2 YNNKEL (reference sequence). This chain's CDR3 is CASSQERRLLGDEQFF. The CDR3 region has the DNA TGTGCCAGCAGCCAAGAACGGCGACTTCTGGGGGATGAGCAGTTCTTC.

This clonotype was seen a few times. The chain is built from TRBV9 and TRBJ1-1; the D gene is possibly TRBD1 (5 bases). The CDR3 length is 15 residues. Trimming stripped 4 bases from V and 2 bases from J, with 15 bases between. The germline CDR1 and CDR2 sequences are SGDLS and YYNGEE. The CDR3 DNA follows: TGTGCCAGCAGCCGCGGCAGGGAGGCAAACACTGAAGCTTTCTTT. This translates into CASSRGREANTEAFF.